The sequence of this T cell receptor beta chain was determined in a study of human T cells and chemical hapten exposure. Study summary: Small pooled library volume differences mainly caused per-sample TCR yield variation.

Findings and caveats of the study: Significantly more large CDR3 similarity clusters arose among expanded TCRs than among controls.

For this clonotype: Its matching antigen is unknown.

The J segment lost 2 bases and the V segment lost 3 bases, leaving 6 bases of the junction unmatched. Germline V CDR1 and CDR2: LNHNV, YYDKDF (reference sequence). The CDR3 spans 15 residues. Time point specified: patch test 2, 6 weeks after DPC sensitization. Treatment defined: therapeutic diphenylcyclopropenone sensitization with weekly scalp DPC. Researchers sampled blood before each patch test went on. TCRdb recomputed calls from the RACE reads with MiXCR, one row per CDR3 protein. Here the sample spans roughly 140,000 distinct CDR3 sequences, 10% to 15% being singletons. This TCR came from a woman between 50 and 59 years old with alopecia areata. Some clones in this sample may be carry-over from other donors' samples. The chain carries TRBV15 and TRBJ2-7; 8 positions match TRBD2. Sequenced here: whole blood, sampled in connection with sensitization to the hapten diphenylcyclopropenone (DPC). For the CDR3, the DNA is TGTGCCACCAGCAGCGCCCTAGCGGGTGCCTACGAGCAGTACTTC. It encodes CATSSALAGAYEQYF.